These T cell receptor beta chains were read from a single sample in a study of T cell repertoires in cytomegalovirus infection. Each CDR3 protein gets one entry after TCRdb re-called the reads with MiXCR. The sample lists some 800,000 distinct CDR3 sequences, about 27% occurring once. The antigens of these receptors remain unknown. The sample here was cultured CD8+ T cells from PBMCs, taken from culture after CMV antigen stimulation. The receptors stem from a human donor in good health (CMV status not recorded). Some clones in this sample may be carry-over from other donors' samples. The CDR3 runs from the conserved cysteine through the conserved F or W. The order of the fields is clone size, D gene, V gene, J gene, CDR3 DNA, CDR3 protein. A D gene is named only where the DNA matches it firmly. Where a row states a size, it is once, few, many or the class of an expanded clone; other rows omit it.

>NA|NA|TRBV7-6|TRBJ1-6
TGTGCCAGCAGCTTAGGTTGGGTGGATTCACCCCTCCACTTT
CASSLGWVDSPLHF
>NA|NA|TRBV19|TRBJ2-1
TGTGCCAGTAGTATTCTTCGGGGGATCTCCTACAATGAGCAGTTCTTC
CASSILRGISYNEQFF
>NA|NA|TRBV7-7|TRBJ2-5
TGTGCTAGCAGCGTTGGAAAAGGGGCGCTTGAGACCCAGTACTTC
CASSVGKGALETQYF
>NA|NA|TRBV6-6|TRBJ2-3
TGTGCCAGCAGTTACCCGGGACAAAGCACAGATACGCAGTATTTT
CASSYPGQSTDTQYF
>NA|TRBD1|TRBV7-6|TRBJ1-1
TGTGCCAGCAGCGGGGACAGTCGGCGAGATTCTGAAGCTTTCTTT
CASSGDSRRDSEAFF
>NA|TRBD2|TRBV6-2/TRBV6-3|TRBJ2-5
TGTGCCAGCAGTTCAAGACTAGCGGCCATCCAAGAGACCCAGTACTTC
CASSSRLAAIQETQYF
>many|NA|TRBV7-2|TRBJ1-1
TGTGCCAGCAGCTTAGGGGGGTGGGCTGAAGCTTTCTTT
CASSLGGWAEAFF
>NA|TRBD1|TRBV20-1|TRBJ2-1
TGCAGTCCGGGACAGGGGGGTAATGAGCAGTTCTTC
CSPGQGGNEQFF
>few|NA|TRBV6-5|TRBJ2-7
TGTGCCAGCAGTTACATGGAGGGGGCGATCCACGAGCAGTACTTC
CASSYMEGAIHEQYF
>many|TRBD2|TRBV15|TRBJ2-1
TGTGCCACCAGCAGAAACCTAGCGGGGTTAACCTACAATGAGCAGTTCTTC
CATSRNLAGLTYNEQFF
>many|NA|TRBV7-2|TRBJ2-1
TGTGCCAGCAGCCCCAGGACTCATGAGCAGTTCTTC
CASSPRTHEQFF
>many|NA|TRBV27|TRBJ2-2
TGTGCCAGCAGCTTACCGTCCGGGGAGCTGTTTTTT
CASSLPSGELFF
>few|NA|TRBV27|TRBJ2-1
TGTGCCAGCAGTGGATCCCTCTACAATGAGCAGTTCTTC
CASSGSLYNEQFF
>NA|NA|TRBV5-6|TRBJ1-6
TGTGCCAGCAGCTTCGGAGTGCCAGTTAATTCACCCCTCCACTTT
CASSFGVPVNSPLHF
>NA|NA|TRBV4-1|TRBJ2-7
TGCGCCAGCAGCCGGGGGCTTGACTACGAGCAGTACTTC
CASSRGLDYEQYF
>NA|NA|TRBV4-1|TRBJ2-2
TGCGCCAGCAGCCCATTAGGGCAGCTCAACACCGGGGAGCTGTTTTTT
CASSPLGQLNTGELFF
>NA|NA|TRBV7-9|TRBJ2-1
TGTGCCAGCAGCTTAGAAACTGGAGGTTTGAGGAATGAGCAGTTCTTC
CASSLETGGLRNEQFF
>NA|NA|TRBV5-4|TRBJ2-1
TGTGCCAGCAGCTTGCAGGGGGGTCTACGCAATGAGCAGTTCTTC
CASSLQGGLRNEQFF
>NA|NA|TRBV6-5|TRBJ1-2
TGTGCCAGCAGTTACTCGGAGGGTCCCCTTGGCTACACCTTC
CASSYSEGPLGYTF
>few|TRBD1|TRBV19|TRBJ1-1
TGTGCCAGCCATGACAGGGTGATACTGAACATGAACACTGAAGCTTTCTTT
CASHDRVILNMNTEAFF
>few|NA|TRBV5-8|TRBJ1-2
TGTGCCAGCAGCCCCGGAGAGATCTATGGCTACACCTTC
CASSPGEIYGYTF
>NA|NA|TRBV7-2|TRBJ2-1
TGTGCCAGCAGCCCTAGTACCAGGACAGACTACAATGAGCAGTTCTTC
CASSPSTRTDYNEQFF
>NA|TRBD1|TRBV19|TRBJ2-7
TGTGCCAGTGGGACAGGGGAGCAGTACTTC
CASGTGEQYF
>many|NA|TRBV7-2|TRBJ1-4
TGTGCCAGCAGCTTACTTTTAGAGGTCAGGAGCCCCAGAAGAAAGAATGAAAAACTGTTTTTT
CASSLLLEVRSPRRKNEKLFF
>few|NA|TRBV20-1|TRBJ2-1
TGCAGTGCTAGAGATCTCACCGGGGGGCGGGGGCCGGGAGGTGAGCAGTTCTTC
CSARDLTGGRGPGGEQFF
>few|NA|TRBV7-2|TRBJ2-1
TGTGCCAGCAGCTCCAACCGGGCTAGGGGGTACAATGAGCAGTTCTTC
CASSSNRARGYNEQFF
>NA|NA|TRBV5-6|TRBJ1-1
TGTGCCAGCAGCTTGTTAACAGGGTACGCTGAAGCTTTCTTT
CASSLLTGYAEAFF
>NA|TRBD1|TRBV7-9|TRBJ1-1
TGTGCCAGCAGCGGGCAGGGGGACGTCACTGAAGCTTTCTTT
CASSGQGDVTEAFF
>NA|NA|TRBV6-5|TRBJ2-6
TGTGCCAGCACCGTGGCAGCCTCTGGGGCCAACGTCCTGACTTTC
CASTVAASGANVLTF
>few|NA|TRBV5-1|TRBJ1-2
TGCGCCAGCAGCTTGACCCTGGGGAACTATGGCTACACCTTC
CASSLTLGNYGYTF
>NA|NA|TRBV19|TRBJ1-5
TGTGCCAGTACCCCCGGACCGGGCAATCAGCCCCAGCATTTT
CASTPGPGNQPQHF
>many|NA|TRBV6-2/TRBV6-3|TRBJ2-1
TGTGCCAGCAGTTATTCGGTTGAGCAGTTCTTC
CASSYSVEQFF
>few|NA|TRBV6-1|TRBJ1-1
TGTGCCATCCCGAGTAGGGGGGGCACTGAAGCTTTCTTT
CAIPSRGGTEAFF
>many|TRBD1|TRBV7-6|TRBJ2-7
TGTGCCAGCAGCTCGCCGGGACAGGGGGTAACCTACGAGCAGTACTTC
CASSSPGQGVTYEQYF
>few|TRBD2|TRBV7-6|TRBJ2-3
TGTGCCAGCAGCTCGGGGGGGACGGCCGATACGCAGTATTTT
CASSSGGTADTQYF
>many|NA|TRBV7-9|TRBJ1-2
TGTGCCAGCAGCGCGACAGACTATGGCTACACCTTC
CASSATDYGYTF
>NA|NA|TRBV7-8|TRBJ2-5
TGTGCCAGCAGTCGCGAATGGCTCCGGGACCGCACCCACCGCCGAGAAGAGACCCAGTACTTC
CASSREWLRDRTHRREETQYF
>NA|TRBD1|TRBV24-1|TRBJ2-2
TGTGCCACCAGTGAGGCCGGGACAGGGAACACCGGGGAGCTGTTTTTT
CATSEAGTGNTGELFF
>few|NA|TRBV27|TRBJ1-2
TGTGCCAGCAATGACGGGTTTGGCTACACCTTC
CASNDGFGYTF
>NA|TRBD1|TRBV12-3/TRBV12-4|TRBJ2-7
TGTGCCAGCAGTTCCCTACCCATCGACAGGGACTACGAGCAGTACTTC
CASSSLPIDRDYEQYF
>NA|NA|TRBV7-9|TRBJ1-2
TGTGCGTCCTTGGGGCAGGAGAACTATGGCTACACCTTC
CASLGQENYGYTF
>many|NA|TRBV7-6|TRBJ2-5
TGTGCCAGCAGCCAAAGGGGGGGATTACAAGAGACCCAGTACTTC
CASSQRGGLQETQYF
>many|TRBD2|TRBV4-2|TRBJ2-3
TGTGCCAGCAGCCCCGGACTAGCGGGGGCCGTATACACAGATACGCAGTATTTT
CASSPGLAGAVYTDTQYF